One and the same sample provided the 3 T cell receptor beta chains below, sequenced in a study of CD8+ T cells in alopecia areata. cDNA reverse transcribed from extracted RNA served as the sequencing template. Sequenced by immunoSEQ multiplex PCR; TCRdb stores in-frame clones only, minus some. The sample shows fewer than 150,000 clones, roughly 68% of them seen only once. Sequencing was done on a sample of CD4+ T cells sorted from blood. These receptors were taken from a human donor in good health.

The chain links TRBV6-1 to TRBJ2-1; 8 bases match TRBD1. The CDR3 extends over 14 amino acids. V lost 6 bases and J lost 6; bases outside the gene matches: 7. Germline values: CDR1 MNHNS, CDR2 SASEGT. The CDR3 protein is CASRLTGQVNEQFF. As DNA, the CDR3 is TGTGCCAGCAGGCTAACGGGACAGGTCAATGAGCAGTTCTTC.

The chain has TRBV25-1 and TRBJ1-1, with D uncertain. V dropped 8 bases and J dropped 1 base, with 11 bases sitting between them. The CDR3 has 13 residues. CDR1 and CDR2 (germline): MGHDK, SYGVNS. CDR3 sequence reads: CASLQSTNTEAFF. The DNA of the CDR3 is TGTGCCAGCCTACAGTCTACGAACACTGAAGCTTTCTTT.

This clone was seen only once. Other nucleotide sequences in the sample specify the same CDR3. The chain couples TRBV7-2 to TRBJ1-2; 7 nucleotides line up with TRBD1. Trimming removed 5 bases from V and 2 bases from J; junction bases left unmatched: 2. CDR1 is SGHTA, CDR2 FQGNSA, per germline. The length of the CDR3 is 13 residues. This CDR3 reads CASSPQGNYGYTF. The CDR3 bases are TGTGCCAGCAGCCCACAGGGGAACTATGGCTACACCTTC. The variable domain in full, completed from reference TRBV7-2 and TRBJ1-2, reads GAGVSQSPSNKVTEKGKDVELRCDPISGHTALYWYRQSLGQGLEFLIYFQGNSAPDKSGLPSDRFSAERTGGSVSTLTIQRTQQEDSAVYLCASSPQGNYGYTFGSGTRLTVV.